Listed below are T cell receptor beta chains from one sample, sequenced in a study of cytomegalovirus exposure and HLA in healthy donors. This table comes from immunoSEQ multiplex PCR, and its TCRdb copy is limited to in-frame clones, with some not included. The sample contains 55,000 to 70,000 clones, around 80% of which appear only once. Sequenced: PBMCs. The receptor set was obtained from a male donor in good health and CMV-seronegative. The conserved cysteine and the conserved F or W are not part of the CDR3 here. Fields, in order: J gene, V gene, clone size, CDR3 protein. Size tells how often a clone was seen (once, few, many) or the class of an expanded clone, and some rows leave it out.

>TRBJ1-2|TRBV5-1|.
ASSSGQGGILGYT
>TRBJ2-6|TRBV27|.
ASKSPSSGANVLT
>TRBJ2-7|TRBV18|.
ASSPGQGPYYEQY
>TRBJ1-2|TRBV29-1|.
SVGGPPNFYGYT
>TRBJ2-7|TRBV7-9|.
ASGRTGVTYEQY
>TRBJ1-6|TRBV12-5|.
ASGLPPKTGWNSPLH
>TRBJ2-7|TRBV2|.
ASSGQYEQY
>TRBJ1-1|TRBV29-1|.
SGPGDLNTEAF
>TRBJ2-5|TRBV29-1|.
SVWGGGQETQY
>TRBJ2-5|TRBV11-2|.
ASSFGGSLFQETQY
>TRBJ2-4|TRBV19|.
ASSPGTGYVEAKNIQY
>TRBJ2-3|TRBV5-1|.
ASSYTSLDTQY
>TRBJ2-7|TRBV14|few
ASSHAGGFRSEQY
>TRBJ1-5|TRBV6-5|.
ASSYGSNQPQH
>TRBJ2-5|TRBV5-1|.
ASSLTEQGDLETQY
>TRBJ2-3|TRBV27|.
ASSFGLGDMTRGDTQY
>TRBJ2-5|TRBV27|.
ASSLASGQETQY
>TRBJ2-1|TRBV30|.
AWSPGASGVNEQF
>TRBJ2-5|TRBV2|.
ASTVPGGWETQY
>TRBJ2-7|TRBV19|.
ASRDRGEQY
>TRBJ1-2|TRBV7-9|.
ASSAGQGRYGYT
>TRBJ2-1|TRBV11-3|.
ASSGTPSYNEQF
>TRBJ2-3|TRBV9|.
ASSANLQGDTQY
>TRBJ2-7|TRBV5-1|.
ASSLRGAYEQY
>TRBJ2-1|TRBV7-2|few
ASSLAFDRDNEQF